Reported below is one T cell receptor beta chain. Its cognate antigen is unknown. V lost 6 bases to trimming and J lost 7 bases, with 13 bases between them. In germline, CDR1 is GTSNPN, CDR2 SVGIG (reference sequence). This CDR3 region has 13 residues. Only in-frame clones appear in the TCRdb table, and some are missing; sequencing was by immunoSEQ multiplex PCR. The repertoire holds about 96,000 clones, with 80% as singletons. The data stem from a study of a mutant IDH1 vaccine in newly diagnosed glioma. On the study more broadly: Earlier care involved radiotherapy, temozolomide, or both, and the majority received both. Whole-study findings and limits: Changes in top peripheral clonotypes did not appear linked to pseudoprogression. A vaccine-induced immune response developed in roughly 95% of the patients.

Time point: baseline, week 1 (first vaccination visit). Treatment noted: pre-vaccination baseline after standard-of-care therapy. New WHO grade 3 or 4 astrocytomas that were IDH1-mutant and ATRX-lost had been found in donors. This clonotype was sampled from a middle-aged man with glioma. This material consisted of PBMCs, taken from a glioma patient treated with radiotherapy, temozolomide or both. V usage is TRBV30 and J usage is TRBJ1-6, with no clear D. The CDR3 region has the DNA TGTGCCTGTACAGCCGGAGGGAATTCACCCCTCCACTTT. Its protein product is CACTAGGNSPLHF.